The T cell receptor (beta chain) described here comes from a study of shared clonotypes between healthy human individuals. In the study overall: A couple of women and a few men aged 18 to 49 made up the donors.

Replicate PCRs run on sorted subsets employed approximately 0.2 ug DNA, approximately 30,000 T cell genomes. Sequenced by immunoSEQ multiplex PCR; TCRdb stores in-frame clones only, minus some. The repertoire holds more than 1.2 million clones, 98% seen once, with around 0.33% in the top ten. The V gene lost 2 bases and the J gene lost 4 bases, with 11 bases spanning the gap. Germline V CDR1 and CDR2: KGHSH, LQKENI. The CDR3 is 14 amino acids. This clone has just a few counts. Material: naive CD4+ T cells sorted from blood. Subset reported: CD45RA+ positively selected. The TCR was taken from a man aged 30-40 years in good health. The chain has TRBV18 and TRBJ1-2; no firm D call. The CDR3 DNA reads TGTGCCAGCTCACCAGGCCAATACAGCTATGGCTACACCTTC. It codes for CASSPGQYSYGYTF.